The 28 T cell receptor beta chains reported below all come from one sample, sequenced in a study of blood T cell repertoires in COVID-19. TCRdb keeps only in-frame clones here, not all; method: immunoSEQ multiplex PCR. The sample contains hundreds of thousands of clones, approximately 90% of which appear only once. Sequencing was performed on peripheral blood. These receptors were taken from a young woman who had recovered from COVID-19.

The rearrangement links TRBV18 to TRBJ1-1, with D maybe TRBD1 (6 bases). CDR1 is KGHSH and CDR2 is LQKENI in the germline V gene. With 3 bases removed from V and 1 base from J, the gap between germline ends came to 9 bases. CDR3 length equals 14 residues. CDR3 sequence (DNA): TGTGCCAGCTCACCGGAGACAGGGAACACTGAAGCTTTCTTT. It translates to CASSPETGNTEAFF. The whole variable domain, remainder taken from reference TRBV18 and TRBJ1-1, is NAGVMQNPRHLVRRRGQEARLRCSPMKGHSHVYWYRQLPEEGLKFMVYLQKENIIDESGMPKERFSAEFPKEGPSILRIQQVVRGDSAAYFCASSPETGNTEAFFGQGTRLTVV.

The V call is TRBV27, the J call TRBJ1-2; D might be TRBD1 (6 bases). Germline V gives CDR1 MNHEY, CDR2 SMNVEV (reference sequence). With 4 bases removed from V and 9 bases from J, the gap between germline ends came to 18 bases. The CDR3 length is 14 residues. The CDR3 region is CASSYTGTVLRYTF. In nucleotides, the CDR3 is TGTGCCAGCAGTTACACAGGGACCGTCCTTCGCTACACCTTC.

The rearrangement joins TRBV7-8 to TRBJ1-2; D is uncertain. There are 14 residues in the CDR3. The V gene's germline CDR1 is SGHVS and CDR2 FQNEAQ. V was pared by 5 bases and J by 1 base, with 11 bases between. The CDR3 sequence is CASSNSPVNYGYTF. The CDR3 DNA reads as TGTGCCAGCAGCAATAGCCCCGTTAACTATGGCTACACCTTC.

The chain uses TRBV10-1 and TRBJ1-1; 12 positions match TRBD1. Trimming at V came to 5 bases and at J to 5 bases, leaving 6 bases not matched to a gene. There are 15 residues in the CDR3. CDR1 is WNHNN, CDR2 SYGVQD, per germline (reference sequence). In nucleotides, the CDR3 is TGCGCCAGCAGTTCCAGGGGACAGGGGGCAACTGAAGCTTTCTTT. Its translation: CASSSRGQGATEAFF.

V gene TRBV3-1 (or the pseudogene TRBV3-2) combines with J gene TRBJ2-1; TRBD2 matches 9 bases. V dropped 0 bases and J dropped 4; count of bases not matched to a gene: 7. The CDR3 loop spans 17 amino acids. Germline CDR1 LGHDT, CDR2 YNNKEL (reference sequence). CDR3 nucleotides: TGTGCCAGCAGCCAAGATCGCCTAGCGGGACGGTACAATGAGCAGTTCTTC. This sequence encodes CASSQDRLAGRYNEQFF.

The genes are TRBV5-1 and TRBJ1-4; possible D gene TRBD1, 6 bases. Germline values: CDR1 SGHRS, CDR2 YFSETQ. This CDR3 region has 16 residues. V was pared by 1 base and J by 7 bases, with 17 bases between. CDR3 sequence reads: CASSLQGSGASEKLFF. The CDR3 nucleotides are TGCGCCAGCAGCTTGCAGGGGTCCGGGGCCAGTGAAAAACTGTTTTTT.

The rearrangement links TRBV5-4 to TRBJ1-1; tentative D call: TRBD1 (5 bases). V was pared by 5 bases and J by 1 base, with 12 bases between. CDR1 SGHNT and CDR2 YYREEE come from the germline V gene (reference sequence). The CDR3 extends over 14 amino acids. The CDR3 is CASRVGQENTEAFF. CDR3 sequence (DNA): TGTGCCAGCAGAGTGGGGCAGGAGAACACTGAAGCTTTCTTT.

The chain couples TRBV4-1 to TRBJ1-3, with D possibly being TRBD1 (5 bases). The V end was cut by 1 base, the J end by 4 bases, with 11 bases between. The CDR3 has 15 amino acids. Germline lookup yields CDR1 MGHRA and CDR2 YSYEKL. DNA for the CDR3: TGCGCCAGCAGCCAAGGGCCCCGGACAGGAAACACCATATATTTT. Translating it yields CASSQGPRTGNTIYF.

The chain is built from TRBV12-5 and TRBJ2-1, with 14 positions matching TRBD2. V dropped 7 bases and J dropped 7; count of bases not matched to a gene: 6. The CDR3 is 15 residues long. Germline-derived CDR1 and CDR2 are LGHNT and FRNRAP. CDR3 region: CASAKTSGRENEQFF. Here the CDR3 DNA reads TGTGCTAGTGCCAAGACTAGCGGGAGGGAAAATGAGCAGTTCTTC.

The gene calls are TRBV15 and TRBJ1-3; the D gene is possibly TRBD1 (5 bases). The V and J ends lost 2 bases and 0 bases respectively, with 11 bases between them. The CDR3 contains 16 residues. Germline CDR1 LNHNV, CDR2 YYDKDF (reference sequence). CDR3 residues: CATSRTTDTSGNTIYF. CDR3 sequence (DNA): TGTGCCACCAGCAGAACGACAGACACCTCTGGAAACACCATATATTTT.

V is TRBV5-6 and J is TRBJ2-1; no clear D gene. V was shortened by 5 bases and J by 8 bases, with 11 bases between the two germline ends. There are 12 residues in the CDR3. Germline V gene lookup returns CDR1 SGHDT and CDR2 YYEEEE. The CDR3 region has the DNA TGTGCCAGCAGTAAATACAACCATGAGCAGTTCTTC. This sequence encodes CASSKYNHEQFF.

This clone appeared a few times. The genes are TRBV7-2 and TRBJ2-2, with 10 bases identical to TRBD2. The V and J ends lost 0 bases and 7 bases, in that order; junction bases with no gene match: 8. The CDR3 is made up of 17 amino acids. CDR1 and CDR2 (germline): SGHTA, FQGNSA. The CDR3 DNA follows: TGTGCCAGCAGCTTAGCAGCGGGAGGGCCGAGTGGCGGGGAGCTGTTTTTT. This translates into CASSLAAGGPSGGELFF.

This sequence joins TRBV12-5 and TRBJ2-1; 8 bases are a match to TRBD2. V shed 6 bases, J shed 2 bases, and the junction held 3 bases outside the gene matches. CDR1 and CDR2 from the germline V gene are LGHNT and FRNRAP. CDR3 length: 14 amino acids. The CDR3 loop reads CASGSLAAYNEQFF. The CDR3 nucleotides read TGTGCTAGTGGGTCACTAGCGGCCTACAATGAGCAGTTCTTC.

This rearrangement joins TRBV5-1 to TRBJ2-2, with a possible D match to TRBD2 (7 bases). CDR3 length: 16 amino acids. Germline V CDR1 and CDR2: SGHRS, YFSETQ. The germline V and J ends were trimmed by 0 bases and 7 bases, with 16 bases remaining between them. The CDR3 loop reads CASSLAGGQRGGELFF. CDR3 nucleotides: TGCGCCAGCAGCTTGGCCGGCGGACAGCGGGGCGGGGAGCTGTTTTTT.

Only a few counts were recorded for this clone. The chain links TRBV15 to TRBJ2-3; the match to TRBD2 covers 7 bases. Germline loops: CDR1 LNHNV, CDR2 YYDKDF (reference sequence). The CDR3 covers 15 residues. V dropped 1 base and J dropped 3; count of bases not matched to a gene: 4. The CDR3 reads CATSRAGRETDTQYF. In DNA form, the CDR3 reads TGTGCCACCAGCAGAGCGGGGCGGGAGACAGATACGCAGTATTTT.

The chain is built from TRBV6-2 or TRBV6-3 and TRBJ2-7; TRBD1 might be the D (5 bases). The ends were cut back, 4 bases at V and 3 bases at J, with 10 bases in the middle. From germline, CDR1 is MNHEY and CDR2 SVGEGT. The CDR3 extends over 13 amino acids. CDR3 bases: TGTGCCAGCAGTTCTACCAGGGTCTACGAGCAGTACGTC. Encoded protein: CASSSTRVYEQYV.

The V call is TRBV5-6, the J call TRBJ1-3, with no clear D. From germline, CDR1 is SGHDT and CDR2 YYEEEE. The CDR3 totals 14 residues. V dropped 2 bases and J dropped 4 bases, with 10 bases sitting between them. This chain's CDR3 is CASSFRRRGNTIYF. DNA of the CDR3: TGTGCCAGCAGCTTCCGGCGGAGGGGAAACACCATATATTTT.

This chain links TRBV3-1 (or the pseudogene TRBV3-2) with TRBJ1-6, with 9 positions matching TRBD1. CDR3 size: 16 residues. The J segment lost 5 bases and the V segment lost 4 bases, leaving 6 bases of the junction unmatched. Germline CDR1 is LGHDT and CDR2 is YNNKEL (reference sequence). The CDR3 region is CASSPNRDRDNSPLHF. DNA of the CDR3: TGTGCCAGCAGCCCTAACCGGGACAGGGATAATTCACCCCTCCACTTT.

DNA for the CDR3: TGTGCCAGCAGACCGACAGGGTTCAATCAGCCCCAGCATTTT. It yields the protein CASRPTGFNQPQHF. The chain employs TRBV28 and TRBJ1-5; 7 bases agree with TRBD1. CDR1 and CDR2 from the germline V gene are MDHEN and SYDVKM. The CDR3 has 14 amino acids. After removal of 6 bases from V and 3 bases from J, the junction contained 5 bases not matched to a gene. Full variable domain (outside the CDR3, taken from reference TRBV28 and TRBJ1-5): DVKVTQSSRYLVKRTGEKVFLECVQDMDHENMFWYRQDPGLGLRLIYFSYDVKMKEKGDIPEGYSVSREKKERFSLILESASTNQTSMYLCASRPTGFNQPQHFGDGTRLSIL.

This chain uses TRBV6-5 with TRBJ1-6; 12 nucleotides line up with TRBD1. CDR3 length equals 14 residues. Germline V gene data show CDR1 as MNHEY and CDR2 as SVGAGI. The junction had 5 bases not matched to a gene; V was cut back by 6 bases and J by 11 bases. This CDR3 is CASRRGTGGTPLHF. CDR3 nucleotide sequence: TGTGCCAGCAGGAGAGGGACAGGGGGCACACCCCTCCACTTT.

DNA of the CDR3: TGTGCCAGCTCACCACCACAGGGAAGCTATGGCTACACCTTC. This encodes CASSPPQGSYGYTF. The rearrangement links TRBV18 to TRBJ1-2, with D tentatively TRBD1 (6 bases). V was cut by 0 bases and J by 4 bases, with 9 bases left in between. The CDR3 is 14 residues long. Germline CDR1 reads KGHSH; CDR2 reads LQKENI.

The chain has TRBV6-1 and TRBJ2-7, with D perhaps TRBD2 (5 bases). The germline V gene encodes CDR1 MNHNS and CDR2 SASEGT. This CDR3 has 13 residues. Deletions cut 3 bases from V and 4 bases from J, with 10 bases between. The CDR3 protein is CASSDLRGYEQYV. The CDR3 DNA reads as TGTGCCAGCAGTGATCTCCGGGGATACGAGCAGTACGTC.

This rearrangement joins TRBV7-2 to TRBJ1-2; the D gene is possibly TRBD1 (6 bases). CDR1 SGHTA and CDR2 FQGNSA come from the germline V gene. The CDR3 spans 15 residues. The V end was cut by 5 bases, the J end by 5 bases, with 18 bases between. The CDR3: CASSLGWGQGYGYTF. The CDR3 bases are TGTGCCAGCAGCCTGGGCTGGGGGCAGGGATATGGCTACACCTTC. The entire variable domain, with the rest obtained from reference TRBV7-2 and TRBJ1-2, is as follows: GAGVSQSPSNKVTEKGKDVELRCDPISGHTALYWYRQSLGQGLEFLIYFQGNSAPDKSGLPSDRFSAERTGGSVSTLTIQRTQQEDSAVYLCASSLGWGQGYGYTFGSGTRLTVV.

This clone was recorded only once. V usage is TRBV6-4 and J usage is TRBJ1-6; the D is unclear. V was clipped by 2 bases and J by 4 bases, with 12 bases between them. CDR1 is MRHNA and CDR2 is SNTAGT in the germline V gene. The CDR3 contains 16 residues. The CDR3 here is CASSDEERTYNSPLHF. In nucleotides, the CDR3 is TGTGCCAGCAGTGACGAGGAACGGACTTATAATTCACCCCTCCACTTT.

The chain uses TRBV9 and TRBJ1-1; a possible D gene is TRBD1 (6 bases). Germline CDR1 and CDR2: SGDLS and YYNGEE. V shed 4 bases and J shed 1 base, with 14 bases lying between them. The length of the CDR3 is 15 residues. CDR3 sequence reads: CASSPRGGGNTEAFF. CDR3 DNA sequence: TGTGCCAGCAGCCCCCGCGGGGGCGGGAACACTGAAGCTTTCTTT.

In DNA, the CDR3 is TGTGCCAGCAGCTTAGGGCCAGGGCCCAATCAGCCCCAGCATTTT. It is translated as CASSLGPGPNQPQHF. This chain joins TRBV11-2 and TRBJ1-5, with D possibly being TRBD1 (5 bases). The CDR3 consists of 15 residues. Trimming removed 1 base at V and 3 bases at J, with 10 bases between. Per germline, CDR1 SGHAT and CDR2 FQNNGV.

The rearrangement links TRBV9 to TRBJ2-5, with 11 bases aligning to TRBD2. From germline, CDR1 is SGDLS and CDR2 YYNGEE. The CDR3 consists of 16 residues. Losses at the gene ends were 3 bases for V and 5 bases for J; bases not matched to a gene: 9. The CDR3 loop reads CASSEDLAGGPETQYF. The CDR3 nucleotides are TGTGCCAGCAGCGAAGACTTAGCGGGAGGGCCTGAGACCCAGTACTTC.

The chain combines TRBV10-3 with TRBJ2-7; TRBD2 is a possible D gene (5 bases). The germline V and J ends were trimmed by 6 bases and 2 bases, with 14 bases remaining between them. Germline values: CDR1 ENHRY, CDR2 SYGVKD. The CDR3 has 14 residues. CDR3 in DNA: TGTGCCATCAGCGAGCGGTCTGCCCCCTACGAGCAGTACGTC. This codes for CAISERSAPYEQYV.